A selection of T cell receptor beta chains follows, all from one sample in a study of naive and memory T cell subsets. TCRdb independently ran MiXCR on the 5' RACE reads; one entry per CDR3 protein. The sample lists 45,000 to 55,000 distinct CDR3 sequences; about 4.8% were seen once. The receptor source for this set is a female donor in good health. Each CDR3 is given with its conserved first and last residue.

>TRBV6-2/TRBV6-3
CASSLETLAKNIQYF
>TRBV11-2
CASSQGLRTDTQYF
>TRBV2
CASSGTSGYNEQFF
>TRBV7-2
CASSLTMETQYF
>TRBV12-3/TRBV12-4
CASRGTPESSIQYF
>TRBV20-1
CSATPADRATDTQYF
>TRBV20-1
CSARDAFRGETQYF
>TRBV6-2/TRBV6-3
CASREIAGGPGIQYF
>TRBV7-6
CASSPRYNEQFF
>TRBV28
CASTLGQSLSGANVLTF
>TRBV11-3
CASSLEQGENIQYF
>TRBV29-1
CSVEMDRDKNQETQYF
>TRBV29-1
CSVDLAGRAFF
>TRBV29-1
CSVARPSGVYNEQFF
>TRBV14
CASSQVQGSGLSTDTQYF
>TRBV9
CASSPPPGQDFNSPLHF
>TRBV29-1
CSVEQGTNGYTF
>TRBV28
CASRPLAGVGNEQFF